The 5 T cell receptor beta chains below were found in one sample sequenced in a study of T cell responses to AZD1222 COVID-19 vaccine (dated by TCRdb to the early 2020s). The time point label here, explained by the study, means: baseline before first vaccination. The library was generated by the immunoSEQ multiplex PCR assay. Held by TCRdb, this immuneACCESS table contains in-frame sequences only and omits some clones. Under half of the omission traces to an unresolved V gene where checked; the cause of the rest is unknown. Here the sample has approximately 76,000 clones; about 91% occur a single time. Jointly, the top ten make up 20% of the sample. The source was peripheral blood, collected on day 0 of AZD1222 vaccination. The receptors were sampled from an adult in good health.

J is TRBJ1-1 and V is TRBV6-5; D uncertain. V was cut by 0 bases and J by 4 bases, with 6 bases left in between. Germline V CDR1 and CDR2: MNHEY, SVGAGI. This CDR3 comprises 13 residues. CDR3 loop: CASSYSEGTEAFF. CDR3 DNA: TGTGCCAGCAGTTACTCAGAGGGCACTGAAGCTTTCTTT.

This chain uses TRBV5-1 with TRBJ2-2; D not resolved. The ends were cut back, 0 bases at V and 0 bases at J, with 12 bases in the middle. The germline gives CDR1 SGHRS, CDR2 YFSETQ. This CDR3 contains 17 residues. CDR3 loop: CASSLERQPANTGELFF. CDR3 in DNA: TGCGCCAGCAGCTTGGAGAGGCAACCAGCGAACACCGGGGAGCTGTTTTTT.

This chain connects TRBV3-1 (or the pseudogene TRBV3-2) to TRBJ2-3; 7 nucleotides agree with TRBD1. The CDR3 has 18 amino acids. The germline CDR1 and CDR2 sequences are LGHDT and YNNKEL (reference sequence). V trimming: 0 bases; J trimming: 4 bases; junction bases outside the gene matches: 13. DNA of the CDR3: TGTGCCAGCAGCCAAGATTCAGAAGGGGGCAAGTCGTCAGATACGCAGTATTTT. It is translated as CASSQDSEGGKSSDTQYF.

CDR3 residues: CASSTGQGANEQYF. The CDR3 nucleotides are TGTGCCAGTAGTACGGGACAGGGGGCGAACGAGCAGTACTTC. The chain has TRBV19 and TRBJ2-7, with TRBD1 matching 12 bases. The CDR3 sequence is 14 residues long. Trimming at V came to 4 bases and at J to 5 bases, leaving 3 bases not matched to a gene. Germline V gene data show CDR1 as LNHDA and CDR2 as SQIVND (reference sequence).

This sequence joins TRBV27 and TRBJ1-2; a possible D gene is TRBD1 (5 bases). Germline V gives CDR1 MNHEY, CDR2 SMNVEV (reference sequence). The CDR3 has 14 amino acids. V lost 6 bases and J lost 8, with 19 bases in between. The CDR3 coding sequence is TGTGCCAGCAGACTCACCGGGACGGGGGAGGGCTACACCTTC. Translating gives CASRLTGTGEGYTF.